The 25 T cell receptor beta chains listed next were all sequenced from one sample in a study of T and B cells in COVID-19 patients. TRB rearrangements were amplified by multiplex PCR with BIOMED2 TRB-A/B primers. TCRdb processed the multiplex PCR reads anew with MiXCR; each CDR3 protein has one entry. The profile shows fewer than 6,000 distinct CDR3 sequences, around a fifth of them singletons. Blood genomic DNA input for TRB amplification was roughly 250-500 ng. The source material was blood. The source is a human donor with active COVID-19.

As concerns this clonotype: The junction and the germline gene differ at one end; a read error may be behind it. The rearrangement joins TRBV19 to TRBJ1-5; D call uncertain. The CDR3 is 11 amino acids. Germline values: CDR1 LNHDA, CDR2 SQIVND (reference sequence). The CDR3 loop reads CARRHGQPQQF. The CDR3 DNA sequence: TGTGCCAGGAGGCACGGGCAGCCCCAGCAGTTT.

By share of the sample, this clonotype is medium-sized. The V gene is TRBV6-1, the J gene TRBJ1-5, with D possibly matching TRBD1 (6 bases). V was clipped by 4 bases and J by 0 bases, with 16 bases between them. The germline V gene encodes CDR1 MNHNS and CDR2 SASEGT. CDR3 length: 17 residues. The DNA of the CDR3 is TGTGCCAGCAGTGGGAACCGGGACACTTATAGCAATCAGCCCCAGCATTTT. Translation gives CASSGNRDTYSNQPQHF.

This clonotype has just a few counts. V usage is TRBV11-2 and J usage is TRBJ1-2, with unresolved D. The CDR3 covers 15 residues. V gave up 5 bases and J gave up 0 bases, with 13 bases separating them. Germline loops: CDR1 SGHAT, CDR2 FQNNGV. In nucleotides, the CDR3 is TGTGCCAGCAGCCCTAGACGAGTAGCTAACTATGGCTACACCTTC. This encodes CASSPRRVANYGYTF.

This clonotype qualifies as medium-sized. In DNA, the CDR3 is TGTGCCAGCAGTTCCTCTGACAGGGCCAACAATGAGCAGTTCTTC. This codes for CASSSSDRANNEQFF. This chain joins TRBV6-6 and TRBJ2-1, with TRBD1 matching over 7 bases. Losses at the gene ends were 4 bases for V and 5 bases for J; bases not matched to a gene: 8. Per germline, CDR1 MNHNY and CDR2 SVGAGI (reference sequence). The CDR3 length is 15 residues.

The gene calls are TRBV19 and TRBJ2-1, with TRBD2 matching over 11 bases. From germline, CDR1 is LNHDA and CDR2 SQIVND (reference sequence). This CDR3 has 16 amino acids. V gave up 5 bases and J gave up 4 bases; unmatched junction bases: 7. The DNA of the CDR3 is TGTGCCAGTAGTCGACTAGCGGGGTCGGGTTACAATGAGCAGTTCTTC. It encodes CASSRLAGSGYNEQFF.

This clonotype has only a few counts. The CDR3 DNA reads as TGTGCCAGCAGCTTGGCCAGAGCGAACACTGAAGCTTTCTTT. Amino acid sequence: CASSLARANTEAFF. The J gene is TRBJ1-1, the V gene TRBV5-4; no clear D gene. The CDR3 has 14 amino acids. V gave up 0 bases and J gave up 1 base, with 7 bases separating them. Germline loops: CDR1 SGHNT, CDR2 YYREEE (reference sequence). Looking up the rest from reference TRBV5-4 and TRBJ1-1 gives the full variable domain: ETGVTQSPTHLIKTRGQQVTLRCSSQSGHNTVSWYQQALGQGPQFIFQYYREEENGRGNFPPRFSGLQFPNYSSELNVNALELDDSALYLCASSLARANTEAFFGQGTRLTVV.

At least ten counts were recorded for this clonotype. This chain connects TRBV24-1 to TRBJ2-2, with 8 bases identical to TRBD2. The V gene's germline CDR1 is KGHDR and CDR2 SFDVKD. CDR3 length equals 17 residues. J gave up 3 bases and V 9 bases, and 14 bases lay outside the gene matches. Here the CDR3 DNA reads TGTGCCACCGGTAGGGAGAGCGGGAGTGATGACACCGGGGAGCTGTTTTTT. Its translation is CATGRESGSDDTGELFF.

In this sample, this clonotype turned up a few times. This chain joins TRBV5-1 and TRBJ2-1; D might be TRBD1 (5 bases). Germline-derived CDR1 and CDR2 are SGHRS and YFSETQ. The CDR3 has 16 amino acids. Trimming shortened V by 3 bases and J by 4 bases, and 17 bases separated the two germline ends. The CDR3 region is CASSWGGLTPYNEQFF. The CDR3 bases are TGCGCCAGCAGCTGGGGCGGTCTAACTCCATACAATGAGCAGTTCTTC.

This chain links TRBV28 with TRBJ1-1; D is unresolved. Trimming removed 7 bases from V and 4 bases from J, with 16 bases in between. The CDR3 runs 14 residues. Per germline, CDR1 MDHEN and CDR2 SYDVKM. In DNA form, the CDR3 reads TGTGCCAGCATATGGGGAGGGAAAGGCACTGAAGCTTTCTTT. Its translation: CASIWGGKGTEAFF.

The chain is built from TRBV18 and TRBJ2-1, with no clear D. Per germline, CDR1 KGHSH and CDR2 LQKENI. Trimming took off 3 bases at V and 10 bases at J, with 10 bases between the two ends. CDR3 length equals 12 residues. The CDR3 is CASSPDGWEQFF. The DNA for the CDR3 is TGTGCCAGCTCACCCGACGGTTGGGAGCAGTTCTTC.

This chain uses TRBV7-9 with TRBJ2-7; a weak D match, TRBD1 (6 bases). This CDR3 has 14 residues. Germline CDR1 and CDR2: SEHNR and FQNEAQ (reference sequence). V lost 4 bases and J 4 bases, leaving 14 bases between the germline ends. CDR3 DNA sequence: TGTGCCAGCAGCTCTCTACAGGGAGCGTACGAGCAGTACTTC. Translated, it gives CASSSLQGAYEQYF.

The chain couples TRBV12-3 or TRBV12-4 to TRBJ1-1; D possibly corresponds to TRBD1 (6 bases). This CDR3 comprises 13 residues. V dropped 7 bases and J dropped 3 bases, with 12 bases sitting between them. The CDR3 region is CASTGAGDTEAFF. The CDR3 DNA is TGTGCCAGCACAGGGGCCGGGGACACTGAAGCTTTCTTT.

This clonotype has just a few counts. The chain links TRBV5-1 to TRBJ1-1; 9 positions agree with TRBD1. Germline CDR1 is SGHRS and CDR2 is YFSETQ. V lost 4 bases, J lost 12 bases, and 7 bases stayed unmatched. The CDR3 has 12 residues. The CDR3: CASSGGQGITFF. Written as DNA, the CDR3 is TGCGCCAGCAGCGGCGGACAGGGGATAACTTTCTTT.

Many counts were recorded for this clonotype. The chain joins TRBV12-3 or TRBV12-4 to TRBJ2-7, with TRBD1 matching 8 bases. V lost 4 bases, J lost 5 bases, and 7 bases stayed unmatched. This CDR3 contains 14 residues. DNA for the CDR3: TGTGCCAGCAGTTCTAGTGGACAGGGCCACGAGCAGTACTTC. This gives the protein CASSSSGQGHEQYF.

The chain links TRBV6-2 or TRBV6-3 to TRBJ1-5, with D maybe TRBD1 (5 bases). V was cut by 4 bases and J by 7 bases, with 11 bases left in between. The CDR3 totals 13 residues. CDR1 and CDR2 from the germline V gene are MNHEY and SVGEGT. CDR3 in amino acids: CASSFTQGQPQHF. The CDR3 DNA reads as TGTGCCAGCAGTTTCACCCAGGGACAGCCCCAGCATTTT.

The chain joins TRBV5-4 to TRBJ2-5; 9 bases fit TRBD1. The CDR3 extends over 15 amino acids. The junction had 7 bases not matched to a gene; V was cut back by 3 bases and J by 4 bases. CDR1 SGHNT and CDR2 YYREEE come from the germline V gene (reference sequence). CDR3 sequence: CASSSSGQGLETQYF. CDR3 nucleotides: TGTGCCAGCAGCTCGTCAGGACAGGGGCTAGAGACCCAGTACTTC.

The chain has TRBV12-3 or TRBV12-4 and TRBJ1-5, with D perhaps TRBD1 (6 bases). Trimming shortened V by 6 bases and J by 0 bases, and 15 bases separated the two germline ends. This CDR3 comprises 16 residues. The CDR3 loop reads CASSPEGDYSNQPQHF. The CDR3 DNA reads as TGTGCCAGCAGCCCCGAGGGGGATTATAGCAATCAGCCCCAGCATTTT.

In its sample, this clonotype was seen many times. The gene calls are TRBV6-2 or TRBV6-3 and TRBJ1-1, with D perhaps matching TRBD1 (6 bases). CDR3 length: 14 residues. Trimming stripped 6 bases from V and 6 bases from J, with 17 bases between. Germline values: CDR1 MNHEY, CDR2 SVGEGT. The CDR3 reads CASRHGLSGAEAFF. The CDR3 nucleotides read TGTGCCAGCAGGCATGGACTCTCAGGGGCTGAAGCTTTCTTT.

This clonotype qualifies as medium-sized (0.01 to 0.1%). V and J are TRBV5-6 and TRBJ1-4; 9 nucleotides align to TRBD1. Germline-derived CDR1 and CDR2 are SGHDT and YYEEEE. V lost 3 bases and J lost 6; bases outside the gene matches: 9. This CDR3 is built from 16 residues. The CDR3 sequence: CASSSINRGRDEKLFF. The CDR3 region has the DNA TGTGCCAGCAGCTCTATAAACAGGGGGCGCGATGAAAAACTGTTTTTT.

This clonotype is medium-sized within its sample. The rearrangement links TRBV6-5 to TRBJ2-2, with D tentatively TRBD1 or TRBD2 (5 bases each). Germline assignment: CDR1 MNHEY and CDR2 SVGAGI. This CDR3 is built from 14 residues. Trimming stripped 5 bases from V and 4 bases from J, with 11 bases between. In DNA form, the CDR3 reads TGTGCCAGCAGTCCGAGGGGTTCCACCGGGGAGCTGTTTTTT. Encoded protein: CASSPRGSTGELFF.

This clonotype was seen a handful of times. The CDR3 nucleotides are TGTGCCTGGCGTAGGGGGGGTCCCTCCTACGAGCAGTACTTC. It yields the protein CAWRRGGPSYEQYF. This chain joins TRBV30 and TRBJ2-7, with D perhaps TRBD2 (7 bases). V lost 5 bases, J lost 0 bases, and 14 bases lay in between. In germline, CDR1 is GTSNPN, CDR2 SVGIG (reference sequence). The CDR3 is made up of 14 amino acids. The full variable domain, its missing parts supplied by reference TRBV30 and TRBJ2-7, is SQTIHQWPATLVQPVGSPLSLECTVEGTSNPNLYWYRQAAGRGLQLLFYSVGIGQISSEVPQNLSASRPQDRQFILSSKKLLLSDSGFYLCAWRRGGPSYEQYFGPGTRLTVT.

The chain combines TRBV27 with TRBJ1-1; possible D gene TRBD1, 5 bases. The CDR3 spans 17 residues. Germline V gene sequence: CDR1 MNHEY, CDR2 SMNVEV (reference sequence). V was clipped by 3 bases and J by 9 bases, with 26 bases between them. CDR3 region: CASSFKFMDGAGPQAFF. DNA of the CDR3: TGTGCCAGCAGTTTTAAATTTATGGATGGGGCAGGGCCTCAAGCTTTCTTT.

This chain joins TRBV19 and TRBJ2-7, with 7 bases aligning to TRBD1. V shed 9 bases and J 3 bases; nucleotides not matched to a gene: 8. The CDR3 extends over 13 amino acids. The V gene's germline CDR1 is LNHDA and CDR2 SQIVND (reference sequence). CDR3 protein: CASSRDSLYEQYF. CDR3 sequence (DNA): TGTGCCAGCAGCCGGGACAGCCTCTACGAGCAGTACTTC.

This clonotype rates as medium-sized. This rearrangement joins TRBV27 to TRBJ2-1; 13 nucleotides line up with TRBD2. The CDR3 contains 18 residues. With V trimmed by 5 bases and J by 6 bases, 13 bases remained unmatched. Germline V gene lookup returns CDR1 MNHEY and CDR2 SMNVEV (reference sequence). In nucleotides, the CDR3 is TGTGCCAGCAGTCCTTCAAGACTAGCGGGAGGAGGGTCCAATGAGCAGTTCTTC. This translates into CASSPSRLAGGGSNEQFF.

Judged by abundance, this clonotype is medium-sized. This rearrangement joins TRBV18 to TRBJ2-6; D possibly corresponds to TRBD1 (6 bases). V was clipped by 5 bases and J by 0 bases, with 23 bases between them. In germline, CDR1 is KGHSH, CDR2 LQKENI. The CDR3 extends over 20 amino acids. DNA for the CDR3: TGTGCCAGCTCATCCCAGCCCAGGGGAAGTTCCCACTCTGGGGCCAACGTCCTGACTTTC. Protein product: CASSSQPRGSSHSGANVLTF. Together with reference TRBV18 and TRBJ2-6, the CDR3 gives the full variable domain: NAGVMQNPRHLVRRRGQEARLRCSPMKGHSHVYWYRQLPEEGLKFMVYLQKENIIDESGMPKERFSAEFPKEGPSILRIQQVVRGDSAAYFCASSSQPRGSSHSGANVLTFGAGSRLTVL.